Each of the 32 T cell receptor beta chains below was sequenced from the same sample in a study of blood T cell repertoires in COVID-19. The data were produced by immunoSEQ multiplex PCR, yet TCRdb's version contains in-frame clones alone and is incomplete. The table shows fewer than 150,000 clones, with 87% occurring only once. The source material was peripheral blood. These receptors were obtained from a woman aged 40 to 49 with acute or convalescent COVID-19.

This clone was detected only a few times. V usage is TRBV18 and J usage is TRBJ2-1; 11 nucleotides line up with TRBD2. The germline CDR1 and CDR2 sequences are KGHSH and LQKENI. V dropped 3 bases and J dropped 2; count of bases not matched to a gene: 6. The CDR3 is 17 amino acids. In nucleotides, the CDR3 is TGTGCCAGCTCACCGACGCCTAGCGGGGGGCCCTACAATGAGCAGTTCTTC. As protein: CASSPTPSGGPYNEQFF.

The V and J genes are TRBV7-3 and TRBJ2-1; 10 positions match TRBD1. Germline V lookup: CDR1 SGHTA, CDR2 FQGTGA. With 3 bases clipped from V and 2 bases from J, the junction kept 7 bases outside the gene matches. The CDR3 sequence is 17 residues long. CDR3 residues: CASSFSLGQGAYNEQFF. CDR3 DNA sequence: TGTGCCAGCAGCTTCTCCCTTGGACAGGGGGCCTACAATGAGCAGTTCTTC.

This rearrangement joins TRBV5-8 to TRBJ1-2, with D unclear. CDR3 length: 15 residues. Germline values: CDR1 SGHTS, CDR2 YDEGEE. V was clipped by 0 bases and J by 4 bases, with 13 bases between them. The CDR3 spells CASSLVAIIGYGYTF. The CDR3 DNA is TGTGCCAGCAGCTTGGTAGCCATTATAGGCTATGGCTACACCTTC. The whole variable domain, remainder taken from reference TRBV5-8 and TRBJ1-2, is EAGVTQSPTHLIKTRGQQATLRCSPISGHTSVYWYQQALGLGLQFLLWYDEGEERNRGNFPPRFSGRQFPNYSSELNVNALELEDSALYLCASSLVAIIGYGYTFGSGTRLTVV.

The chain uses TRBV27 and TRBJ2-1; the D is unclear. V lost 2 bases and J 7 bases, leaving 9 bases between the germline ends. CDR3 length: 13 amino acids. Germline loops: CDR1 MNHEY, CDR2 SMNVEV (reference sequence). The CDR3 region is CASSLGWWNEQFF. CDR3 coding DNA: TGTGCCAGCAGTTTAGGCTGGTGGAATGAGCAGTTCTTC.

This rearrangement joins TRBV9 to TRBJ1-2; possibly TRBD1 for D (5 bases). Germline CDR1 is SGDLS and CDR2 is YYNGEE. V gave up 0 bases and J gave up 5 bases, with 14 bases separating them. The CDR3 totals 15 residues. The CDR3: CASSVAGRDSYGYTF. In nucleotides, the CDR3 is TGTGCCAGCAGCGTAGCTGGCAGGGACTCATATGGCTACACCTTC.

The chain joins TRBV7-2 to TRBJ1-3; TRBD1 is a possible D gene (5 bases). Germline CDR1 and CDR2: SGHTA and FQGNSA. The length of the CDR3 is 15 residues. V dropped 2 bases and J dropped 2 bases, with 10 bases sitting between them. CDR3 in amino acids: CASSLLSGTGNTIYF. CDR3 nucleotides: TGTGCCAGCAGCTTATTGTCAGGGACTGGAAACACCATATATTTT.

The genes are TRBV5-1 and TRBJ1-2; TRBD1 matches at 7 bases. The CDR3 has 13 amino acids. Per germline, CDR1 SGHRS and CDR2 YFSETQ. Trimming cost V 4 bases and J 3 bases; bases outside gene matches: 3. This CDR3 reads CASSGTAYYGYTF. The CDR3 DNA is TGCGCCAGCAGCGGGACAGCTTACTATGGCTACACCTTC.

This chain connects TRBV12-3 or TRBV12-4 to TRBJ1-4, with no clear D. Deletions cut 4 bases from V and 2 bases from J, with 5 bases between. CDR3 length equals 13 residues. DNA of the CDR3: TGTGCCAGCAGTTCGTATACTAATGAAAAACTGTTTTTT. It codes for CASSSYTNEKLFF.

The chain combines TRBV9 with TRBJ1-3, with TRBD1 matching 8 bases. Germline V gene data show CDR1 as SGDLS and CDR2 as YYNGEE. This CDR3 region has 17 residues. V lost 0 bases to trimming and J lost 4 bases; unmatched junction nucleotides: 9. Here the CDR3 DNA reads TGTGCCAGCAGCGTAGCTACAGGGGGTAGTGAGGGAAACACCATATATTTT. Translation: CASSVATGGSEGNTIYF.

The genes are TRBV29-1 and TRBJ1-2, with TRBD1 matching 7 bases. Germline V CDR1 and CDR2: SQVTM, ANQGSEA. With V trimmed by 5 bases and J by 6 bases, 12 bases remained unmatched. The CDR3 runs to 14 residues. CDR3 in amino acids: CSVIPPDREDGYTF. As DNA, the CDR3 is TGCAGCGTTATCCCCCCCGACAGGGAGGATGGCTACACCTTC. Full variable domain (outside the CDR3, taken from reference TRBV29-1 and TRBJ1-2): SAVISQKPSRDICQRGTSLTIQCQVDSQVTMMFWYRQQPGQSLTLIATANQGSEATYESGFVIDKFPISRPNLTFSTLTVSNMSPEDSSIYLCSVIPPDREDGYTFGSGTRLTVV.

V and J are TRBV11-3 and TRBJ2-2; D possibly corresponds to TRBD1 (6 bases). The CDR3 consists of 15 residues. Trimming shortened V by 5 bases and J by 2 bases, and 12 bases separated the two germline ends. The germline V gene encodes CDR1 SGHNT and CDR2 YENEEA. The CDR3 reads CASSETGINTGELFF. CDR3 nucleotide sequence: TGTGCCAGCAGCGAAACAGGGATCAACACCGGGGAGCTGTTTTTT.

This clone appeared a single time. This CDR3 reads CASSRGLAEFYEQYF. CDR3 bases: TGCGCCAGCAGCAGGGGACTAGCGGAGTTCTACGAGCAGTACTTC. The J gene is TRBJ2-7, the V gene TRBV5-1, with 11 bases aligning to TRBD2. Germline-derived CDR1 and CDR2 are SGHRS and YFSETQ. V gave up 4 bases and J gave up 3 bases; unmatched junction bases: 6. The CDR3 is 15 residues long.

DNA for the CDR3: TGCGCCAGCAGCTTGGCCGTGGGCTCAACCAACCACGAGCAGTACTTC. This encodes CASSLAVGSTNHEQYF. The chain has TRBV5-1 and TRBJ2-7; no definite D call. V dropped 0 bases and J dropped 5 bases, with 18 bases sitting between them. This CDR3 contains 16 residues. Germline CDR1 and CDR2: SGHRS and YFSETQ.

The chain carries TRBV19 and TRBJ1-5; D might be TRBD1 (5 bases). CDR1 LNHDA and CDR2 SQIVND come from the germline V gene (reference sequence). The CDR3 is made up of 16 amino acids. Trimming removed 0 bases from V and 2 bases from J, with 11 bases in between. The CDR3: CASSIDVRVGNQPQHF. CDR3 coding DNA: TGTGCCAGTAGTATAGACGTCAGGGTTGGCAATCAGCCCCAGCATTTT.

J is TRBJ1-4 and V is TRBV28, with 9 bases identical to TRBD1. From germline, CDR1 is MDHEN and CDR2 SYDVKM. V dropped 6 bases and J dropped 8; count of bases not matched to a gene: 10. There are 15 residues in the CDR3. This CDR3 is CASSGTGPLTEKLFF. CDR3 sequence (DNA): TGTGCCAGCAGCGGGACAGGGCCTCTTACAGAAAAACTGTTTTTT. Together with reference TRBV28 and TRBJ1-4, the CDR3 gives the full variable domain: DVKVTQSSRYLVKRTGEKVFLECVQDMDHENMFWYRQDPGLGLRLIYFSYDVKMKEKGDIPEGYSVSREKKERFSLILESASTNQTSMYLCASSGTGPLTEKLFFGSGTQLSVL.

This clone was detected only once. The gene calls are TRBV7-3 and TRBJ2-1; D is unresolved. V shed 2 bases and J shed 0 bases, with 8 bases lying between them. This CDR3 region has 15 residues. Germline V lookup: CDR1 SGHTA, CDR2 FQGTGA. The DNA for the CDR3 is TGTGCCAGCAGCTTACTAGGTGTCTCCTACAATGAGCAGTTCTTC. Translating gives CASSLLGVSYNEQFF.

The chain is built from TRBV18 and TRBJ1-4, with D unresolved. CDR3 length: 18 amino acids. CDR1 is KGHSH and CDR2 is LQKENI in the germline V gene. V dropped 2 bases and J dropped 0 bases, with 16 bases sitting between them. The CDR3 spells CASSPKQGWEATNEKLFF. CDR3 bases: TGTGCCAGCTCACCAAAACAAGGGTGGGAGGCAACTAATGAAAAACTGTTTTTT.

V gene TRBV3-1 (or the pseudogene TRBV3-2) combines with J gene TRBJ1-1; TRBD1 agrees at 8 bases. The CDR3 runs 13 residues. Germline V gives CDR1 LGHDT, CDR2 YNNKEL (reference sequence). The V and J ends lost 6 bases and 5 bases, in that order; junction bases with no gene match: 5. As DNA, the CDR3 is TGTGCCAGCAGAGGACAGGGTGGTACTGAAGCTTTCTTT. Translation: CASRGQGGTEAFF.

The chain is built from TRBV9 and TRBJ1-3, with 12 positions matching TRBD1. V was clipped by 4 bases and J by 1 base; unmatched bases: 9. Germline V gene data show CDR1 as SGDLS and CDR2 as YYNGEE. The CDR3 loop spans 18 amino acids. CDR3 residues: CASSPGTGGLGSGNTIYF. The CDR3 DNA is TGTGCCAGCAGCCCGGGGACAGGGGGCTTAGGTTCTGGAAACACCATATATTTT. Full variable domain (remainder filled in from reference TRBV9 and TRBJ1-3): DSGVTQTPKHLITATGQRVTLRCSPRSGDLSVYWYQQSLDQGLQFLIQYYNGEERAKGNILERFSAQQFPDLHSELNLSSLELGDSALYFCASSPGTGGLGSGNTIYFGEGSWLTVV.

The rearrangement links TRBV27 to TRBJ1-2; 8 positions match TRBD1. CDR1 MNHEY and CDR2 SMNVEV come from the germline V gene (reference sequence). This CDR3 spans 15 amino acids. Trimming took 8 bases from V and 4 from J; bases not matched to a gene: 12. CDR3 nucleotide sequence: TGTGCCAGCCGTTACCAAGGACAGGGCTTCTATGGCTACACCTTC. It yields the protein CASRYQGQGFYGYTF.

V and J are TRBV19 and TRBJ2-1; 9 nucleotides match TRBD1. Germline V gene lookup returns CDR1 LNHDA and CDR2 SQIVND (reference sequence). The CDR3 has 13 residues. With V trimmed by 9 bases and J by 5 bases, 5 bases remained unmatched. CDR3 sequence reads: CASSGQGNNEQFF. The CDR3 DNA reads TGTGCCAGCTCCGGACAGGGGAACAATGAGCAGTTCTTC.

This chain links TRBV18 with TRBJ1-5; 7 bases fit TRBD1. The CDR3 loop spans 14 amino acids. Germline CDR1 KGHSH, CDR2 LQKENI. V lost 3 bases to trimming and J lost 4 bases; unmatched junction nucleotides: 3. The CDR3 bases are TGTGCCAGCTCACCGATGGGACAGAATCAGCCCCAGCATTTT. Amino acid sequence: CASSPMGQNQPQHF.

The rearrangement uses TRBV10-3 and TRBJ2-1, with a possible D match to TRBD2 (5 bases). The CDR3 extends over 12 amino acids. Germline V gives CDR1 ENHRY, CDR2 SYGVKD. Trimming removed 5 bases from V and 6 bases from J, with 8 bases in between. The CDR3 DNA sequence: TGTGCCATCAGTCAGCGGAGCAATGAGCAGTTCTTC. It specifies CAISQRSNEQFF.

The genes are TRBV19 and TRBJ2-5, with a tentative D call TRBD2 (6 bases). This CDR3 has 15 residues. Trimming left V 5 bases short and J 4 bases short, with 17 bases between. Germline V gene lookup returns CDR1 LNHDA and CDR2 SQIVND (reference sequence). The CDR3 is CASSETNPRGETQYF. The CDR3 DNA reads TGTGCCAGTAGTGAGACTAATCCGCGGGGAGAGACCCAGTACTTC.

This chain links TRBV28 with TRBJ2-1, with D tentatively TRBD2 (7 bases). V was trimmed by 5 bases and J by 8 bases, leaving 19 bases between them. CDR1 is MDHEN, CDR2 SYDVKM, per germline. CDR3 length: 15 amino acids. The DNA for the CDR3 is TGTGCCAGCAGTCGGGCCGCGGGGGCGATCTATGAGCAGTTCTTC. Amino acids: CASSRAAGAIYEQFF.

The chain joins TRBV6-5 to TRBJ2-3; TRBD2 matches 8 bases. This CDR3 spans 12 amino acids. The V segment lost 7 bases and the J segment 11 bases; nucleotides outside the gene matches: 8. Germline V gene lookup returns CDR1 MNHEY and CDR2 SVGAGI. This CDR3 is CASIPGGGLQYF. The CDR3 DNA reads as TGTGCCAGCATCCCCGGCGGGGGGTTGCAGTATTTT.

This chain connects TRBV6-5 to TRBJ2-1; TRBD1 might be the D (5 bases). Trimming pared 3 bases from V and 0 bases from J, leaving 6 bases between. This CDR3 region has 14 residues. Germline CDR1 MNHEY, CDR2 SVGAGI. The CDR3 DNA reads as TGTGCCAGCAGTTATGGGGCCTCCTACAATGAGCAGTTCTTC. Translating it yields CASSYGASYNEQFF.

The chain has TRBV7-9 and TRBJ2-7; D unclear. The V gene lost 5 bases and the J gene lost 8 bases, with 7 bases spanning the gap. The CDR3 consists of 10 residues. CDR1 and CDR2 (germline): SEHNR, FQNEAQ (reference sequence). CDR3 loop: CASSTTKQYF. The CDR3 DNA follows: TGTGCCAGCAGCACAACCAAGCAGTACTTC.

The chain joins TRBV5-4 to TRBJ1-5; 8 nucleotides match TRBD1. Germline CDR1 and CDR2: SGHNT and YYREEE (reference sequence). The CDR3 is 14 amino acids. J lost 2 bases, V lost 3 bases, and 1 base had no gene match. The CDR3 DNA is TGTGCCAGCAGCTCAGGGGGCGGCAATCAGCCCCAGCATTTT. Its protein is CASSSGGGNQPQHF.

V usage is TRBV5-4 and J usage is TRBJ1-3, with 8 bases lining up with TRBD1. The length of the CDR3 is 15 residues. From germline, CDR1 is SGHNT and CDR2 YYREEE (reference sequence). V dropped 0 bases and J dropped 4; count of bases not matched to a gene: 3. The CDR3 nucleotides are TGTGCCAGCAGCTTGGGACAGGGGTTCGGAAACACCATATATTTT. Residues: CASSLGQGFGNTIYF.

The chain's CDR3 is CASSTGPYQPQHF. The DNA for the CDR3 is TGTGCCAGCAGTACAGGTCCTTATCAGCCCCAGCATTTT. V and J are TRBV6-5 and TRBJ1-5; a possible D gene is TRBD1 (5 bases). This CDR3 is built from 13 residues. V lost 5 bases to trimming and J lost 5 bases, with 10 bases between them. Germline CDR1 and CDR2: MNHEY and SVGAGI.

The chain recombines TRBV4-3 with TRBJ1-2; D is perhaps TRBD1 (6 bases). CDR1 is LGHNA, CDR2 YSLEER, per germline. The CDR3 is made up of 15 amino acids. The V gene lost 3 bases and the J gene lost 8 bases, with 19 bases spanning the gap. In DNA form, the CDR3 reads TGCGCCAGCAGCCACCTAGTCACAGGGAGAGGAGGCTACACCTTC. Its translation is CASSHLVTGRGGYTF.